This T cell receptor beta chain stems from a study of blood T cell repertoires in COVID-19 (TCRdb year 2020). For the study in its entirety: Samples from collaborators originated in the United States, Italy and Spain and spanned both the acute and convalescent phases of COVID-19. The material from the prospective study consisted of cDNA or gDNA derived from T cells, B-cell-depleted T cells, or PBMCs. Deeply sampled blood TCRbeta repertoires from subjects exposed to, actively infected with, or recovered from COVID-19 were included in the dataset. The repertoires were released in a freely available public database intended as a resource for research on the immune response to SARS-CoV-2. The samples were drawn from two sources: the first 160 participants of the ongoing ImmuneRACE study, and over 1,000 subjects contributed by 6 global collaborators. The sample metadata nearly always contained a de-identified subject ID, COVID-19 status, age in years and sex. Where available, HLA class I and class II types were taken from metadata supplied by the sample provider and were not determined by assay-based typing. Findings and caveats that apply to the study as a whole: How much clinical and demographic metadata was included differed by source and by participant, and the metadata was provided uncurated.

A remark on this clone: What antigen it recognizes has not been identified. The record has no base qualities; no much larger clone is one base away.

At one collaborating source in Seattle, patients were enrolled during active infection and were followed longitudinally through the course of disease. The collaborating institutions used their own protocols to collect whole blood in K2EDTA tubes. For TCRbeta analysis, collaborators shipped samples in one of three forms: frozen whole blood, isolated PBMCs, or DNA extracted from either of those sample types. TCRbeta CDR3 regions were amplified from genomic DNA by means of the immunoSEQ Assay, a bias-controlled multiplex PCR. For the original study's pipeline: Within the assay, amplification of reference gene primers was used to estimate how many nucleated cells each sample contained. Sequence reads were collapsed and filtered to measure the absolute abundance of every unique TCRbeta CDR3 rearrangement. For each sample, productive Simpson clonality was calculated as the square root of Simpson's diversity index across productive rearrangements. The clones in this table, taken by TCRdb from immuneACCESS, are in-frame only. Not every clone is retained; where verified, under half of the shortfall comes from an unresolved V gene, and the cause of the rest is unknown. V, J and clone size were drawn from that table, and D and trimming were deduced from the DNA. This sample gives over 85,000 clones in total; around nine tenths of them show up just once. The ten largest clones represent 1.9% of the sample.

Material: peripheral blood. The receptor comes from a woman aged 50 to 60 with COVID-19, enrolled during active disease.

Here the CDR3 is given as CSVEGISRSYGYTF. DNA sequence: TGCAGCGTTGAAGGTATCTCGCGGAGCTATGGCTACACCTTC. Recombination connected TRBV29-1 to TRBJ1-2; no D gene is confidently identified. The CDR3 covers 14 residues, taking in both the cysteine and the phenylalanine. Only the CDR3 DNA stays, 42 bases, in frame from base 1. At the junction V is shortened by 1 base and J by 4 bases, with 13 bases in between. For CDR1 and CDR2, the germline V gene lists SQVTM and ANQGSEA.